These 23 T cell receptor beta chains share one sample of origin, sequenced in a study of blood T cell repertoires in COVID-19. Assay used: immunoSEQ multiplex PCR; TCRdb lists only in-frame clones, some missing. The sample contains about 410,000 clones, roughly 87% of which appear only once. Sequencing used PBMCs or T cells enriched from blood (not recorded which). The source is a man between 18 and 35 years old who had recovered from COVID-19.

This chain links TRBV19 with TRBJ2-5, with 8 bases aligning to TRBD1. Germline V gives CDR1 LNHDA, CDR2 SQIVND (reference sequence). V lost 7 bases, J lost 4 bases, and 8 bases stayed unmatched. The CDR3 contains 14 residues. The CDR3 loop is CASTPGTGGETQYF. The DNA for the CDR3 is TGTGCCAGTACCCCCGGGACAGGAGGAGAGACCCAGTACTTC.

The chain has TRBV5-1 and TRBJ1-1; the match to TRBD1 covers 10 bases. The CDR3 is 18 residues long. The V and J ends lost 4 bases and 6 bases, in that order; junction bases with no gene match: 18. Germline CDR1 and CDR2: SGHRS and YFSETQ. The CDR3 DNA sequence: TGCGCCAGCAGCGCCGCAAATGCTAGACAGGGGGCGAGGTCTGAAGCTTTCTTT. Translation: CASSAANARQGARSEAFF.

DNA for the CDR3: TGTGCCAGCAGTTTGGTGGACAGGCGAGGTCTCGAAAAACTGTTTTTT. It translates to CASSLVDRRGLEKLFF. The rearrangement uses TRBV28 and TRBJ1-4, with TRBD1 matching 7 bases. The J segment lost 8 bases and the V segment lost 3 bases, leaving 12 bases of the junction unmatched. The CDR3 spans 16 residues. The V gene's germline CDR1 is MDHEN and CDR2 SYDVKM.

The table lists this clone with a few counts. The chain is built from TRBV2 and TRBJ1-5; no clear D. V was trimmed by 5 bases and J by 15 bases, leaving 17 bases between them. Germline V gene sequence: CDR1 SNHLY, CDR2 FYNNEI. The CDR3 spans 12 residues. CDR3 region: CASSMLAGFLHF. For the CDR3, the DNA is TGTGCCAGCAGTATGCTGGCAGGCTTTTTGCATTTT. The whole variable domain, filled in from reference TRBV2 and TRBJ1-5, reads EPEVTQTPSHQVTQMGQEVILRCVPISNHLYFYWYRQILGQKVEFLVSFYNNEISEKSEIFDDQFSVERPDGSNFTLKIRSTKLEDSAMYFCASSMLAGFLHFGDGTRLSIL.

V usage is TRBV29-1 and J usage is TRBJ1-1; D may be TRBD1 (6 bases). Deletions cut 6 bases from V and 5 bases from J, with 16 bases between. The germline V gene encodes CDR1 SQVTM and CDR2 ANQGSEA. This CDR3 is built from 13 residues. CDR3 in DNA: TGCAGCGTGCGGGGGCAGAAACTGACTGAAGCTTTCTTT. This codes for CSVRGQKLTEAFF. The variable domain in full, with the rest retrieved from reference TRBV29-1 and TRBJ1-1, is SAVISQKPSRDICQRGTSLTIQCQVDSQVTMMFWYRQQPGQSLTLIATANQGSEATYESGFVIDKFPISRPNLTFSTLTVSNMSPEDSSIYLCSVRGQKLTEAFFGQGTRLTVV.

This sequence joins TRBV4-1 and TRBJ1-4, with 8 bases fitting TRBD1. Losses at the gene ends were 2 bases for V and 7 bases for J; bases not matched to a gene: 9. This CDR3 region has 16 residues. Germline V gene lookup returns CDR1 MGHRA and CDR2 YSYEKL. The CDR3 nucleotides are TGCGCCAGCAGCCAATCTAACAGGGGGTCGTTTGAAAAACTGTTTTTT. Translated, it gives CASSQSNRGSFEKLFF.

Here the CDR3 reads CASSPAGVDNQPQHF. The CDR3 DNA is TGTGCCAGCAGTCCGGCGGGCGTGGACAATCAGCCCCAGCATTTT. This sequence joins TRBV27 and TRBJ1-5; D gene unclear. CDR3 size: 15 residues. Trimming pared 5 bases from V and 3 bases from J, leaving 14 bases between. The germline gives CDR1 MNHEY, CDR2 SMNVEV (reference sequence).

The chain links TRBV9 to TRBJ2-3; possible D gene TRBD2, 6 bases. Trimming left V 0 bases short and J 8 bases short, with 16 bases between. Germline assignment: CDR1 SGDLS and CDR2 YYNGEE. The CDR3 extends over 15 amino acids. CDR3: CASSVGAGPASTQYF. CDR3 bases: TGTGCCAGCAGCGTAGGGGCGGGGCCGGCCAGTACGCAGTATTTT.

The rearrangement links TRBV7-7 to TRBJ1-5, with 9 bases fitting TRBD1. V trimming: 5 bases; J trimming: 6 bases; junction bases outside the gene matches: 14. CDR3 length equals 17 residues. In germline, CDR1 is SSHAT, CDR2 FNYEAQ (reference sequence). The CDR3 loop reads CASSRRPPGQGSQPQHF. The CDR3 bases are TGTGCCAGCAGCCGTCGACCGCCGGGACAGGGAAGTCAGCCCCAGCATTTT.

The genes are TRBV5-4 and TRBJ2-7; TRBD1 is a possible D gene (5 bases). Germline CDR1 SGHNT, CDR2 YYREEE (reference sequence). This CDR3 is built from 13 residues. V was cut by 0 bases and J by 5 bases, with 9 bases left in between. CDR3 DNA: TGTGCCAGCAGCTTGGTGTCAGGGAACGAGCAGTACTTC. Amino acid sequence: CASSLVSGNEQYF. The full variable domain, rest sourced from reference TRBV5-4 and TRBJ2-7, is ETGVTQSPTHLIKTRGQQVTLRCSSQSGHNTVSWYQQALGQGPQFIFQYYREEENGRGNFPPRFSGLQFPNYSSELNVNALELDDSALYLCASSLVSGNEQYFGPGTRLTVT.

CDR3 region: CASRTGKQGNIQYF. CDR3 sequence (DNA): TGTGCCAGTAGGACTGGAAAGCAGGGGAACATTCAGTACTTC. This chain connects TRBV19 to TRBJ2-4, with D perhaps TRBD1 (6 bases). Trimming removed 6 bases at V and 7 bases at J, with 16 bases between. Per the germline V gene, CDR1 is LNHDA and CDR2 is SQIVND (reference sequence). This CDR3 is 14 amino acids long.

Concerning this clone itself: The same CDR3 is also encoded by other DNA sequences in this sample. The V call is TRBV30, the J call TRBJ1-2; the D gene is possibly TRBD1 (6 bases). Germline V gives CDR1 GTSNPN, CDR2 SVGIG (reference sequence). Trimming left V 4 bases short and J 4 bases short, with 10 bases between. The CDR3 consists of 12 residues. The CDR3 DNA reads as TGTGCCTGGACCGGGACATCCTATGGCTACACCTTC. It is translated as CAWTGTSYGYTF.

This sequence joins TRBV3-1 (or the pseudogene TRBV3-2) and TRBJ1-3; D is undetermined. Germline CDR1 and CDR2: LGHDT and YNNKEL (reference sequence). The CDR3 spans 16 residues. V was shortened by 0 bases and J by 4 bases, with 13 bases between the two germline ends. CDR3 protein: CASSQDQRAVGNTIYF. The DNA of the CDR3 is TGTGCCAGCAGCCAAGATCAGCGGGCAGTAGGAAACACCATATATTTT.

CDR3 in amino acids: CASSLAGVSGNTIYF. The CDR3 DNA sequence: TGCGCCAGCAGCTTGGCCGGAGTTTCTGGAAACACCATATATTTT. The chain has TRBV5-1 and TRBJ1-3; D not resolved. The germline V gene has CDR1 SGHRS and CDR2 YFSETQ. Trimming shortened V by 0 bases and J by 1 base, and 8 bases separated the two germline ends. The CDR3 consists of 15 residues.

The chain carries TRBV18 and TRBJ2-7, with 11 bases identical to TRBD2. V lost 3 bases to trimming and J lost 0 bases; unmatched junction nucleotides: 7. Germline V gene data show CDR1 as KGHSH and CDR2 as LQKENI. The CDR3 loop spans 17 amino acids. This CDR3 is CASSPVAGTSGSYEQYF. CDR3 bases: TGTGCCAGCTCACCTGTTGCCGGGACTAGCGGCTCCTACGAGCAGTACTTC.

The chain has TRBV2 and TRBJ1-6, with unresolved D. The ends were cut back, 8 bases at V and 7 bases at J, with 12 bases in the middle. The V gene's germline CDR1 is SNHLY and CDR2 FYNNEI. The CDR3 covers 13 residues. The CDR3 sequence: CASLSSRNSPLHF. CDR3 nucleotide sequence: TGTGCCAGCCTTAGCAGTCGGAATTCACCCCTCCACTTT. Together with reference TRBV2 and TRBJ1-6, the CDR3 gives the full variable domain: EPEVTQTPSHQVTQMGQEVILRCVPISNHLYFYWYRQILGQKVEFLVSFYNNEISEKSEIFDDQFSVERPDGSNFTLKIRSTKLEDSAMYFCASLSSRNSPLHFGNGTRLTVT.

This chain links TRBV19 with TRBJ1-5, with D maybe TRBD1 (5 bases). CDR1 is LNHDA and CDR2 is SQIVND in the germline V gene (reference sequence). The CDR3 has 15 residues. V lost 2 bases to trimming and J lost 5 bases, with 13 bases between them. This CDR3 is CASSIRAGLYQPQHF. For the CDR3, the DNA is TGTGCCAGTAGTATAAGAGCAGGGCTCTATCAGCCCCAGCATTTT.

V gene TRBV11-2 combines with J gene TRBJ1-2; the match to TRBD1 covers 7 bases. This CDR3 region has 12 residues. With V trimmed by 5 bases and J by 7 bases, 4 bases remained unmatched. Per the germline V gene, CDR1 is SGHAT and CDR2 is FQNNGV. The CDR3 sequence: CASSATGFGYTF. Here the CDR3 DNA reads TGTGCCAGCAGCGCGACAGGGTTTGGCTACACCTTC.

This clone was seen just once. The J gene is TRBJ1-5, the V gene TRBV4-1, with D possibly TRBD1 on 5 matching bases. The V end lost 8 bases, the J end lost 3 bases, and 17 bases lay between the germline ends. In germline, CDR1 is MGHRA, CDR2 YSYEKL. The CDR3 runs 15 residues. For the CDR3, the DNA is TGCGCCAGCCGCCGCGGCGAGGGACTCAATCAGCCCCAGCATTTT. Protein sequence: CASRRGEGLNQPQHF.

The table lists this clone with a count of one. V gene TRBV24-1 combines with J gene TRBJ1-5; no reliable D call. There are 12 residues in the CDR3. V dropped 8 bases and J dropped 6 bases, with 10 bases sitting between them. Germline V CDR1 and CDR2: KGHDR, SFDVKD. Here the CDR3 DNA reads TGTGCCACCACCAGATTGATTCAGCCCCAGCATTTT. It is translated as CATTRLIQPQHF.

This clone was detected only once. This same CDR3 is encoded by further DNA sequences in the sample. This rearrangement joins TRBV9 to TRBJ1-1; 7 nucleotides align to TRBD1. The V gene end was trimmed by 0 bases and the J gene end by 2 bases; junction bases not matched to a gene: 4. This CDR3 region has 15 residues. Germline V gene data show CDR1 as SGDLS and CDR2 as YYNGEE. The CDR3 nucleotides read TGTGCCAGCAGCGTAGTAGACAGGGCAAACACTGAAGCTTTCTTT. It specifies CASSVVDRANTEAFF.

The J gene is TRBJ1-2, the V gene TRBV5-1; 9 bases align to TRBD1. Germline CDR1 SGHRS, CDR2 YFSETQ. The CDR3 runs 14 residues. Germline trimming cut 0 bases from V and 7 bases from J; bases unmatched to any gene: 4. The CDR3 sequence is CASSLEGTGSGYTF. DNA of the CDR3: TGCGCCAGCAGCTTGGAGGGGACAGGGTCTGGCTACACCTTC.

This rearrangement joins TRBV6-5 to TRBJ1-5; TRBD1 matches at 9 bases. The germline gives CDR1 MNHEY, CDR2 SVGAGI. Trimming at V came to 10 bases and at J to 0 bases, leaving 7 bases not matched to a gene. This CDR3 region has 15 residues. In DNA, the CDR3 is TGTGCCATCAGGACAGGGGATTATAGCAATCAGCCCCAGCATTTT. Translation gives CAIRTGDYSNQPQHF.